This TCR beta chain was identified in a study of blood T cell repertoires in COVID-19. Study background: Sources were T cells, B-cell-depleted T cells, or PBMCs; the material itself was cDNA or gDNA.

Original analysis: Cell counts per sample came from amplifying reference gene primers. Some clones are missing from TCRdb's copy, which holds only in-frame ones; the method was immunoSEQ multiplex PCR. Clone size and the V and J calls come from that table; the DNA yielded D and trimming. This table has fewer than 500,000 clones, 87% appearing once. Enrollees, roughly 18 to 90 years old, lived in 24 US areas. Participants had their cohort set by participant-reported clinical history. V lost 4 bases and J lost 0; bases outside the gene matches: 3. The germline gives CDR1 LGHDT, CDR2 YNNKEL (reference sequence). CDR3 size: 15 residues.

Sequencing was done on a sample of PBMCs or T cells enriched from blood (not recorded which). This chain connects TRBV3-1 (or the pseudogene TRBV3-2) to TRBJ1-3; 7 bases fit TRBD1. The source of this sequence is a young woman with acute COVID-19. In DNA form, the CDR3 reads TGTGCCAGCAGCCCACGGGACAGCTCTGGAAACACCATATATTTT. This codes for CASSPRDSSGNTIYF.